This T cell receptor (beta chain) was found in a study of blood T cell repertoires in COVID-19. At the level of the study: PBMCs, B-cell-depleted T cells, or T cells were the source of the cDNA or gDNA that made up the material.

Authors' methods: Amplifying reference gene primers gave estimates of nucleated cell counts. Repertoires were generated with immunoSEQ multiplex PCR, while TCRdb's copy carries only in-frame clones and drops some. V, J and clone size derive from that table, while D and trimming were established from the DNA sequence. Of 220,000 or so clones in the sample, roughly 89% were seen once. Recruitment covered under 25 US areas and drew participants whose ages spanned about 18 to 100 years. Participants' own reports of clinical history determined their cohort assignment. J gave up 1 base and V 5 bases, and 11 bases lay outside the gene matches. This CDR3 contains 17 residues. Germline CDR1 and CDR2: MDHEN and SYDVKM.

Input material: PBMCs or T cells enriched from blood (not recorded which). This sequence joins TRBV28 and TRBJ1-2; 9 bases agree with TRBD1. This receptor was obtained from a man in his thirties or forties who had been exposed to COVID-19. For the CDR3, the DNA is TGTGCCAGCAGTCCGGAGGGGGACAGGGTGGGTAACTATGGCTACACCTTC. This encodes CASSPEGDRVGNYGYTF.